The 26 T cell receptor beta chains below all came from one sample that was sequenced in a study (dated by TCRdb to 2016 to 2017). The protocol used for the library was RT-PCR. The reads were generated on an Illumina MiSeq. The public reads were quality trimmed at Q25 with fastp and then assembled into clones with MiXCR by TCRdb, keeping productive beta chains. Every entry covers one CDR3 protein and lists the most common genes and DNA from its rows. Within this sample are more than 550,000 distinct CDR3 sequences, with 14% of them counted one time only. Of the sample, 3.6% falls within the top ten clones. Sequenced: memory CD4+ T cells from blood. These receptors came from a female donor in good health, serving as a healthy control.

This clonotype was seen many times. This sequence joins TRBV6-1 and TRBJ2-1, with 7 bases aligning to TRBD2. This CDR3 has 15 amino acids. With 7 bases clipped from V and 0 bases from J, the junction kept 6 bases outside the gene matches. Germline CDR1 reads MNHNS; CDR2 reads SASEGT. The CDR3 spells CASTRGGPSYNEQFF. CDR3 coding DNA: TGTGCCAGCACCCGGGGAGGGCCCTCCTACAATGAGCAGTTCTTC.

A few counts support this clonotype. The J gene is TRBJ1-2, the V gene TRBV5-5; the D gene is possibly TRBD1 (5 bases). V lost 0 bases and J lost 0, with 12 bases in between. The CDR3 consists of 16 residues. Germline CDR1 reads SGHKS; CDR2 reads YYEKEE (reference sequence). The CDR3 coding sequence is TGTGCCAGCAGCTTGGTCGGGGCCTCCGCTAACTATGGCTACACCTTC. It yields the protein CASSLVGASANYGYTF.

At least ten counts were recorded for this clonotype. The V and J genes are TRBV4-3 and TRBJ2-5, with D tentatively TRBD1 (5 bases). Germline CDR1 reads LGHNA; CDR2 reads YSLEER. V shed 0 bases and J shed 7 bases, with 12 bases lying between them. This CDR3 comprises 14 residues. In nucleotides, the CDR3 is TGCGCCAGCAGCCAAGATGGTGGGGCTGGGACCCAGTACTTC. Residues: CASSQDGGAGTQYF.

In its sample, this clonotype was seen many times. This sequence joins TRBV7-2 and TRBJ2-3; 9 nucleotides match TRBD1. After removal of 6 bases from V and 2 bases from J, the junction contained 6 bases not matched to a gene. Germline CDR1 is SGHTA and CDR2 is FQGNSA. The length of the CDR3 is 15 residues. CDR3 sequence (DNA): TGTGCCAGCAGTGTACAGGGGGCGGACACAGATACGCAGTATTTT. This encodes CASSVQGADTDTQYF.

In this sample, this clonotype turned up a few times. V and J are TRBV12-3 or TRBV12-4 and TRBJ1-5; D perhaps matches TRBD1 (6 bases). The V end lost 1 base, the J end lost 2 bases, and 12 bases lay between the germline ends. The CDR3 spans 16 residues. CDR3 residues: CASSLGWAGGNQPQHF. The CDR3, as DNA: TGTGCCAGCAGTTTAGGTTGGGCAGGGGGCAATCAGCCCCAGCATTTT.

This clonotype came up a few times. The V and J genes are TRBV20-1 and TRBJ2-3; no clear D gene. The CDR3 has 12 amino acids. The V gene's germline CDR1 is DFQATT and CDR2 SNEGSKA (reference sequence). V lost 5 bases and J 6 bases, leaving 12 bases between the germline ends. The CDR3 nucleotides are TGCAGTGCTCCACTAAGTTCCGATACGCAGTATTTT. It yields the protein CSAPLSSDTQYF.

This chain joins TRBV11-2 and TRBJ2-7; D possibly matches TRBD1 or TRBD2 (5 bases each). The CDR3 has 13 residues. Per germline, CDR1 SGHAT and CDR2 FQNNGV. Trimming left V 4 bases short and J 5 bases short, with 12 bases between. The CDR3 loop is CASSSAGTDEQYF. The CDR3 DNA reads as TGTGCCAGCAGCTCGGCAGGGACCGACGAGCAGTACTTC.

The rearrangement links TRBV6-6 to TRBJ1-4, with 7 bases aligning to TRBD1. The CDR3 has 16 residues. In germline, CDR1 is MNHNY, CDR2 SVGAGI (reference sequence). Losses at the gene ends were 7 bases for V and 2 bases for J; bases not matched to a gene: 10. The CDR3 DNA is TGTGCCAGCACCAAGGGGTCGACAGGGACTAATGAAAAACTGTTTTTT. This sequence encodes CASTKGSTGTNEKLFF.

The V call is TRBV28, the J call TRBJ2-1, with D uncertain. The length of the CDR3 is 12 residues. The germline V and J ends were trimmed by 2 bases and 10 bases, with 9 bases remaining between them. The germline V gene has CDR1 MDHEN and CDR2 SYDVKM. In nucleotides, the CDR3 is TGTGCCAGCAGTTTAGGGCAGAGGGAGCAGTTCTTC. Translated, it gives CASSLGQREQFF.

The genes are TRBV5-1 and TRBJ2-1, with D possibly being TRBD1 or TRBD2 (6 bases each). Germline V lookup: CDR1 SGHRS, CDR2 YFSETQ. The CDR3 loop spans 14 amino acids. Trimming removed 4 bases from V and 10 bases from J, with 18 bases in between. CDR3 residues: CASSATEGGAEQFF. The DNA for the CDR3 is TGCGCCAGCAGCGCTACAGAGGGGGGCGCGGAGCAGTTCTTC.

This sequence joins TRBV12-3 or TRBV12-4 and TRBJ2-7, with 7 bases that match TRBD1. J lost 5 bases, V lost 5 bases, and 9 bases had no gene match. This CDR3 is 14 amino acids long. The CDR3 DNA reads as TGTGCCAGCAGTAACCGGGACAGAAAAAACGAGCAGTACTTC. Its translation: CASSNRDRKNEQYF.

The chain combines TRBV7-2 with TRBJ1-5, with a tentative D call TRBD1 (6 bases). The germline V gene has CDR1 SGHTA and CDR2 FQGNSA. V was shortened by 5 bases and J by 1 base, with 15 bases between the two germline ends. CDR3 length: 16 residues. CDR3 bases: TGTGCCAGCAGCCAAGGGGGTGGTAGGAGCAATCAGCCCCAGCATTTT. Encoded protein: CASSQGGGRSNQPQHF. The full variable domain, with the rest looked up from reference TRBV7-2 and TRBJ1-5, is GAGVSQSPSNKVTEKGKDVELRCDPISGHTALYWYRQSLGQGLEFLIYFQGNSAPDKSGLPSDRFSAERTGGSVSTLTIQRTQQEDSAVYLCASSQGGGRSNQPQHFGDGTRLSIL.

The sample holds many counts of this clonotype. The CDR3 DNA reads TGTGCCAGCAGCTTTGACAGGGTGGGGGATACGCAGTATTTT. It codes for CASSFDRVGDTQYF. V is TRBV7-2 and J is TRBJ2-3, with 7 nucleotides matching TRBD1. The CDR3 loop spans 14 amino acids. Losses at the gene ends were 3 bases for V and 6 bases for J; bases not matched to a gene: 6. The germline gives CDR1 SGHTA, CDR2 FQGNSA.

The J gene is TRBJ2-2, the V gene TRBV3-1, with a possible D match to TRBD1 (6 bases). The CDR3 has 15 residues. Germline CDR1 LGHDT, CDR2 YNNKEL (reference sequence). V lost 4 bases to trimming and J lost 1 base, with 10 bases between them. CDR3 coding DNA: TGTGCCAGCAGCCGGGGACACTGGAACACCGGGGAGCTGTTTTTT. This encodes CASSRGHWNTGELFF.

At least ten counts were recorded for this clonotype. The chain couples TRBV4-1 to TRBJ1-1; D is unresolved. The V and J ends lost 1 base and 5 bases respectively, with 11 bases between them. The V gene's germline CDR1 is MGHRA and CDR2 YSYEKL. The CDR3 sequence is 14 residues long. The CDR3 protein is CASSQVFAGTEAFF. The CDR3 bases are TGCGCCAGCAGCCAAGTATTTGCGGGGACTGAAGCTTTCTTT.

This clonotype has a handful of counts. CDR3 sequence: CAWSRSATGGRSDTQYF. Here the CDR3 DNA reads TGTGCCTGGAGTAGAAGCGCAACGGGCGGGAGGTCAGATACGCAGTATTTT. The J gene is TRBJ2-3, the V gene TRBV30; 8 positions match TRBD2. Looked up from germline, CDR1 is GTSNPN and CDR2 is SVGIG (reference sequence). Trimming took 2 bases from V and 4 from J; bases not matched to a gene: 14. This CDR3 has 17 residues.

This clonotype was counted a few times. This chain uses TRBV12-3 or TRBV12-4 with TRBJ2-3; D is undetermined. Trimming took off 3 bases at V and 2 bases at J, with 9 bases between the two ends. CDR3 length: 14 residues. The CDR3 nucleotides are TGTGCCAGCAGTTTCCGAGCCACCACAGATACGCAGTATTTT. This gives the protein CASSFRATTDTQYF.

This chain uses TRBV7-8 with TRBJ1-1; 8 nucleotides match TRBD1. With V trimmed by 3 bases and J by 8 bases, 5 bases remained unmatched. This CDR3 is built from 13 residues. The V gene's germline CDR1 is SGHVS and CDR2 FQNEAQ. CDR3 loop: CASSLRDRIEAFF. The CDR3 DNA sequence: TGTGCCAGCAGCTTGCGGGACAGGATCGAAGCTTTCTTT.

There are many counts of this clonotype. The gene calls are TRBV6-5 and TRBJ2-1, with D tentatively TRBD1 or TRBD2 (5 bases each). V lost 0 bases to trimming and J lost 11 bases, with 14 bases between them. The CDR3 runs to 14 residues. Germline V gene data show CDR1 as MNHEY and CDR2 as SVGAGI. The DNA for the CDR3 is TGTGCCAGCAGTTACTCCGAGAGGGGCAGACAGCAGTTCTTC. Translation gives CASSYSERGRQQFF.

The table lists this clonotype with a few counts. The chain employs TRBV5-1 and TRBJ1-1; D is possibly TRBD1 (5 bases). The CDR3 runs 16 residues. Trimming shortened V by 8 bases and J by 4 bases, and 24 bases separated the two germline ends. Germline V gene data show CDR1 as SGHRS and CDR2 as YFSETQ. The CDR3 spells CASAIGAGSHVTEAFF. The CDR3 region has the DNA TGCGCCAGTGCTATTGGGGCAGGCTCACATGTCACTGAAGCTTTCTTT. Full variable domain (rest looked up from reference TRBV5-1 and TRBJ1-1): KAGVTQTPRYLIKTRGQQVTLSCSPISGHRSVSWYQQTPGQGLQFLFEYFSETQRNKGNFPGRFSGRQFSNSRSEMNVSTLELGDSALYLCASAIGAGSHVTEAFFGQGTRLTVV.

This chain joins TRBV21-1 and TRBJ1-1; the D call in the table, TRBD1, was not verified against the DNA. TRBV21-1 is recorded as a pseudogene. The CDR3 is 16 amino acids. The CDR3 coding sequence is TGTGCCAGCAGCAAAGTCCCGGGACAGGGGAACACTGAAGCTTTCTTT. Translation gives CASSKVPGQGNTEAFF.

This clonotype has only a few counts. This chain uses TRBV9 with TRBJ2-1, with 8 nucleotides matching TRBD1. The CDR3 is 15 residues long. CDR1 and CDR2 from the germline V gene are SGDLS and YYNGEE. V lost 2 bases, J lost 7 bases, and 8 bases stayed unmatched. The CDR3 region is CASSVGGGTGNEQFF. CDR3 nucleotide sequence: TGTGCCAGCAGCGTGGGCGGCGGGACAGGAAATGAGCAGTTCTTC.

This clonotype has more than one count but fewer than ten. V usage is TRBV6-5 and J usage is TRBJ1-5; TRBD1 is a possible D gene (5 bases). Germline CDR1 MNHEY, CDR2 SVGAGI. This CDR3 region has 15 residues. Deletions cut 5 bases from V and 0 bases from J, with 11 bases between. CDR3 DNA: TGTGCCAGCAGTCGGGACGTATATAGCAATCAGCCCCAGCATTTT. Amino acid sequence: CASSRDVYSNQPQHF.

This clonotype was counted only a few times. The chain carries TRBV12-3 or TRBV12-4 and TRBJ1-1, with D maybe TRBD1 (6 bases). This CDR3 region has 16 residues. Deletions cut 5 bases from V and 0 bases from J, with 16 bases between. Written as DNA, the CDR3 is TGTGCCAGCAGTAATTCAGGGGCAGGAATGAACACTGAAGCTTTCTTT. The encoded protein is CASSNSGAGMNTEAFF.

The chain combines TRBV10-3 with TRBJ2-3, with no clear D. There are 13 residues in the CDR3. Germline V gene lookup returns CDR1 ENHRY and CDR2 SYGVKD. Between the trimmed V and J ends, which lost 0 bases and 6 bases, there was a span of 7 bases. In DNA form, the CDR3 reads TGTGCCATCAGTGAGTCACCCGTGGATACGCAGTATTTT. Protein: CAISESPVDTQYF.

This clonotype occurred many times. This chain uses TRBV29-1 with TRBJ2-2, with D perhaps matching TRBD1 or TRBD2 (5 bases each). Germline CDR1 SQVTM, CDR2 ANQGSEA. Trimming took 4 bases from V and 8 from J, leaving 14 bases between them. The CDR3 length is 13 residues. CDR3 nucleotide sequence: TGCAGCGTTGCGGGACGGTTAATAGGGGAGCTGTTTTTT. Residues: CSVAGRLIGELFF.